This is a list of T cell receptor beta chains from one sample in a study of blood T cell repertoires in COVID-19. Profiling relied on immunoSEQ multiplex PCR, and the TCRdb table lists in-frame clones only, not all of them. Found here are more than 200,000 clones, approximately 90% of them singletons; the top ten hold just under 6.5%. The sample taken for sequencing was peripheral blood. These receptors were obtained from a woman aged 30 to 39 with COVID-19, enrolled during active disease. The CDR3 runs from the conserved cysteine through the conserved F or W. The order of the fields is V gene, J gene, D gene, clone size, CDR3 protein, CDR3 DNA. The D gene is left open where the match is weak. The size field is filled for only some rows; it gives once, few, many or a size class.

TRBV7-2	TRBJ2-5	.	.	CASSFTSGETQYF	TGTGCCAGCAGCTTCACCTCCGGGGAGACCCAGTACTTC
TRBV2	TRBJ2-3	.	.	CASSERQPSGDTQYF	TGTGCCAGCAGTGAGAGACAGCCCTCTGGAGATACGCAGTATTTT
TRBV6-2/TRBV6-3	TRBJ1-6	.	once	CASSYLGTPEYNSPLHF	TGTGCCAGCAGTTACTTAGGCACCCCGGAGTATAATTCACCCCTCCACTTT
TRBV7-9	TRBJ1-2	TRBD1	.	CASSSEGKGAHGYTF	TGTGCCAGCAGCTCCGAAGGGAAGGGGGCTCATGGCTACACCTTC
TRBV11-2	TRBJ1-1	.	.	CASSSNRNTEAFF	TGTGCCAGCAGCTCCAATAGGAACACTGAAGCTTTCTTT
TRBV25-1	TRBJ2-3	.	.	CASSEWREPFTDTQYF	TGTGCCAGCAGTGAATGGAGGGAACCCTTCACAGATACGCAGTATTTT
TRBV7-2	TRBJ2-7	.	.	CASSHDRSEQYF	TGTGCCAGCAGCCACGACAGGTCCGAGCAGTACTTC
TRBV1	TRBJ2-1	.	.	CTSSQLWGKRTYNEQFF	TGCACCAGCAGCCAATTATGGGGCAAGAGAACCTACAATGAGCAGTTCTTC
TRBV4-3	TRBJ2-1	.	.	CASSQDGIAYNEQFF	TGCGCCAGCAGCCAAGATGGAATAGCGTACAATGAGCAGTTCTTC
TRBV11-2	TRBJ2-1	TRBD1	.	CASSSRQGANEQFF	TGTGCCAGCAGCTCGCGTCAGGGGGCTAATGAGCAGTTCTTC
TRBV6-5	TRBJ1-2	.	.	CASSPDRWGYKGYTF	TGTGCCAGCAGCCCAGACAGGTGGGGGTATAAGGGCTACACCTTC
TRBV5-1	TRBJ1-4	.	.	CASSFSGQSNEKLFF	TGCGCCAGCAGCTTTTCCGGACAGTCTAATGAAAAACTGTTTTTT
TRBV11-2	TRBJ1-4	TRBD1	once	CASSLAAGGWTNEKLFF	TGTGCCAGCAGCTTAGCGGCAGGGGGATGGACTAATGAAAAACTGTTTTTT
TRBV11-3	TRBJ1-3	.	.	CASSFQGTSGNTIYF	TGTGCCAGCAGCTTCCAGGGTACCTCTGGAAACACCATATATTTT
TRBV25-1	TRBJ1-1	TRBD1	.	CASSESFVGTGGIAFF	TGTGCCAGCAGTGAATCCTTTGTTGGGACAGGGGGCATCGCTTTCTTT
TRBV3-1/TRBV3-2	TRBJ1-1	.	.	CASSQIAEAEAFF	TGTGCCAGCAGCCAAATTGCGGAGGCTGAAGCTTTCTTT
TRBV18	TRBJ1-2	TRBD1	.	CASSPTRQTGGYGYTF	TGTGCCAGCTCCCCAACCCGACAGACAGGGGGCTATGGCTACACCTTC
TRBV6-4	TRBJ1-1	TRBD1	.	CASSAIGDRAEAFF	TGTGCCAGCAGTGCCATAGGAGACAGGGCTGAAGCTTTCTTT
TRBV7-9	TRBJ1-2	TRBD1	.	CASSLSGGSNYGYTF	TGTGCCAGCAGCTTGTCAGGGGGCTCTAACTATGGCTACACCTTC
TRBV4-3	TRBJ2-3	.	.	CASSQDLGGSGRTDTQYF	TGCGCCAGCAGCCAAGACCTCGGGGGTAGCGGTCGCACAGATACGCAGTATTTT
TRBV29-1	TRBJ2-5	.	.	CSAQDSRETQYF	TGCAGCGCCCAGGACAGCAGGGAGACCCAGTACTTC
TRBV4-3	TRBJ1-4	.	.	CASSLALDRREKLFF	TGCGCCAGCAGCCTTGCCCTTGACAGAAGGGAAAAACTGTTTTTT
TRBV27	TRBJ1-6	TRBD1	few	CASSGTGSSYNSPLHF	TGTGCCAGCAGTGGGACAGGCAGCTCCTATAATTCACCCCTCCACTTT
TRBV28	TRBJ2-3	.	.	CASSSAGDSTDTQYF	TGTGCCAGCAGTTCGGCAGGTGACAGCACAGATACGCAGTATTTT
TRBV27	TRBJ2-3	.	.	CASSLPFSDTQYF	TGTGCCAGCAGTCTACCTTTTTCAGATACGCAGTATTTT
TRBV2	TRBJ1-1	.	.	CASLSNMNTEAFF	TGTGCCAGTCTCAGTAACATGAACACTGAAGCTTTCTTT
TRBV7-2	TRBJ2-2	TRBD2	.	CASSFIRRESEELFF	TGTGCCAGCAGCTTTATCAGGCGGGAGAGCGAGGAGCTGTTTTTT
TRBV5-1	TRBJ1-1	.	.	CASSSRGYTEAFF	TGCGCCAGCAGCTCGAGGGGGTACACTGAAGCTTTCTTT
TRBV29-1	TRBJ1-2	TRBD1	.	CSVETGGFYYGYTF	TGCAGCGTTGAAACAGGGGGTTTTTACTATGGCTACACCTTC
TRBV6-1	TRBJ1-2	.	.	CASSEAWGLGAGGYTF	TGTGCCAGCAGTGAAGCCTGGGGTTTGGGGGCGGGTGGCTACACCTTC
TRBV7-2	TRBJ2-7	.	.	CASSLRGARAYEQYF	TGTGCCAGCAGCTTACGGGGGGCTCGGGCCTACGAGCAGTACTTC
TRBV20-1	TRBJ1-4	TRBD1	.	CSASGAGGPLTNEKLFF	TGCAGTGCTAGTGGTGCAGGGGGGCCCTTAACTAATGAAAAACTGTTTTTT
TRBV13	TRBJ1-2	.	.	CASSLGGGIYGYTF	TGTGCCAGCAGCTTAGGAGGGGGAATCTATGGCTACACCTTC
TRBV19	TRBJ2-5	TRBD2	.	CASSWLAEKQETQYF	TGTGCCAGTAGTTGGCTAGCGGAAAAACAAGAGACCCAGTACTTC
TRBV11-2	TRBJ2-7	.	.	CASSLLREQYF	TGTGCCAGCAGCCTCCTCCGCGAGCAGTACTTC
TRBV11-2	TRBJ1-6	TRBD1	many	CASSIQGPPNSPLHF	TGTGCCAGCAGTATACAGGGGCCCCCTAATTCACCCCTCCACTTT
TRBV7-9	TRBJ2-6	TRBD1	.	CASSVDRALGANVLTF	TGTGCCAGCAGCGTCGACAGGGCTCTTGGGGCCAACGTCCTGACTTTC
TRBV4-3	TRBJ2-1	TRBD1	.	CASSQGQGANNEQFF	TGCGCCAGCAGCCAAGGGCAGGGGGCGAACAATGAGCAGTTCTTC
TRBV30	TRBJ1-4	.	.	CAWSVNQGGEKLFF	TGTGCCTGGAGTGTAAACCAGGGTGGTGAAAAACTGTTTTTT
TRBV19	TRBJ1-1	.	.	CASSSQVNTEAFF	TGTGCCAGTAGTTCCCAGGTGAACACTGAAGCTTTCTTT
TRBV4-1	TRBJ1-6	TRBD1	.	CASSQAQGQDNSPLHF	TGCGCCAGCAGCCAAGCGCAAGGACAGGATAATTCACCCCTCCACTTT
TRBV6-2/TRBV6-3	TRBJ2-3	.	.	CASSSRQGAASGGTDTQYF	TGTGCCAGCAGTTCACGACAGGGGGCGGCTAGCGGGGGCACAGATACGCAGTATTTT